The text below deals with one T cell receptor (beta chain). TCRdb re-derived calls from the RT-PCR reads in MiXCR, one entry per CDR3 protein. The sample holds about 780,000 distinct CDR3 sequences, about a fifth seen once. This entry belongs to a study of response to subunit inactivated influenza vaccine. The junction had 6 bases not matched to a gene; V was cut back by 3 bases and J by 1 base. Germline values: CDR1 MNHNS, CDR2 SASEGT. This CDR3 region has 17 residues. The gene calls are TRBV6-1 and TRBJ2-1; 10 bases fit TRBD1. The sample here was PBMCs from blood, taken 4 to 6 days after vaccination. The receptor's source is a man aged 50 to 60 who received an inactivated influenza vaccine. The CDR3 sequence: CASSETSGQGSYNEQFF. The CDR3 DNA reads as TGTGCCAGCAGTGAGACGTCGGGACAGGGGTCCTACAATGAGCAGTTCTTC.